This entry lists 6 T cell receptor beta chains sequenced from one sample in a study of tumor-infiltrating lymphocytes in primary liver carcinoma. TCR beta cDNA was reverse-transcribed from about 500 ng of total RNA. The reaction used a constant-region primer and ProtoScript II reverse transcriptase. Library construction for TCR beta comprised three nested multiplex PCR rounds performed with slightly modified ARM-PCR. For roughly 11 cycles apiece, the opening two PCR rounds ran with TRBV1-TRBV30 forward primers and a C-beta reverse primer. From the multiplex PCR reads, TCRdb called clonotypes with MiXCR, one entry per CDR3 protein. This sample yields 85,000 to 100,000 distinct CDR3 sequences, of which just over 65% are seen a single time; around 25% belongs to the top ten. It was from around 18-30 mg of unsorted bulk tissue that RNA and DNA were co-extracted. The material sequenced was tumor-adjacent normal liver tissue. Receptors were obtained from a man between 35 and 55 years old with primary liver carcinoma and hepatitis B virus infection.

This clonotype was seen ten or more times. The junction differs from germline at one of its ends, possibly a read error. The chain has TRBV4-2 and TRBJ2-7; D ambiguous. Germline V CDR1 and CDR2: LGHNA, YNFKEQ. The CDR3 contains 16 residues. The CDR3 bases are TGTGCCAGCAGCCAAGAAAGTGATACCGAGATCTACGGGCAGTACTTC. Amino acid sequence: CASSQESDTEIYGQYF.

This clonotype has just one count. A read error may account for a junction end that differs from germline. The chain joins TRBV12-3 or TRBV12-4 to TRBJ1-1, with a weak D call TRBD1 (6 bases). The length of the CDR3 is 13 residues. Here the CDR3 reads CANCLGGLTKAFF. The CDR3 nucleotides are TGTGCCAACTGCCTAGGGGGTCTCACTAAAGCTTTCTTT.

As concerns this clonotype: The junction departs from germline at one end; a sequencing error may be responsible. V gene TRBV11-1 combines with J gene TRBJ2-5; tentative D call: TRBD2 (5 bases). This CDR3 has 19 residues. From germline, CDR1 is SGHAT and CDR2 FQDESV (reference sequence). In DNA form, the CDR3 reads TGTACCAGCAGCCCGCCCCCGGACGTTAGGAAGGACTTCCAAGAGACCCAATACTTC. This gives the protein CTSSPPPDVRKDFQETQYF. The variable domain in full, with the rest retrieved from reference TRBV11-1 and TRBJ2-5, is EAEVAQSPRYKITEKSQAVAFWCDPISGHATLYWYRQILGQGPELLVQFQDESVVDDSQLPKDRFSAERLKGVDSTLKIQPAELGDSAMYLCTSSPPPDVRKDFQETQYFGPGTRLLVL.

This clonotype was detected once. A much larger clone differs from this one at a single base, so this may be a read error. The V call is TRBV6-6, the J call TRBJ2-5; 11 bases align to TRBD2. The ends lost 6 bases at V and 4 bases at J; junction bases unmatched: 7. Germline-derived CDR1 and CDR2 are MNHNY and SVGAGI (reference sequence). The CDR3 is 15 amino acids. The chain's CDR3 is CASSRIAGGGETQYF. As DNA, the CDR3 is TGTGCCAGCAGCCGGATAGCGGGAGGGGGAGAGACCCAGTACTTC.

Points on this clonotype: The junction shows a germline mismatch at one end, possibly a read error. The chain has TRBV11-2 and TRBJ2-1, with unresolved D. The germline gives CDR1 SGHAT, CDR2 FQNNGV. This CDR3 contains 17 residues. CDR3 coding DNA: TGTGCCAGCAGCCGTACATCGGAACAAAGCTCCTACAATGGGCAGTTCTTC. Protein sequence: CASSRTSEQSSYNGQFF.

The chain couples TRBV6-2 or TRBV6-3 to TRBJ2-7, with 12 bases that match TRBD1. This CDR3 is built from 14 residues. V shed 5 bases, J shed 12 bases, and the junction held 11 bases outside the gene matches. Germline CDR1 is MNHEY and CDR2 is SVGEGT. The CDR3 sequence: CASSRDRGLYKRYF. DNA for the CDR3: TGTGCCAGCAGTAGGGACAGGGGGCTCTACAAGCGGTACTTC.